The 21 T cell receptor beta chains below were found in one sample sequenced in a study of human T cells and chemical hapten exposure. The time point is: patch test 2, 6 weeks after DPC sensitization. Stated treatment: therapeutic diphenylcyclopropenone sensitization with weekly scalp DPC. One entry per CDR3 protein results from TCRdb running MiXCR on the RACE reads. The sample holds about 140,000 distinct CDR3 sequences; over 9.5% are singletons and the top ten take under 1.5%. The sample consisted of whole blood, taken in connection with sensitization to the hapten diphenylcyclopropenone (DPC). The source of these receptors is a woman between 50 and 59 years old with alopecia areata. Some clones in this sample may be carry-over from other donors' samples.

This clonotype appeared many times. This sequence joins TRBV6-6 and TRBJ1-3; tentative D call: TRBD1 (5 bases). The CDR3 totals 18 residues. Germline V gene sequence: CDR1 MNHNY, CDR2 SVGAGI (reference sequence). V was trimmed by 0 bases and J by 0 bases, leaving 15 bases between them. Written as DNA, the CDR3 is TGTGCCAGCAGTTACTCGACTGGACAACCCACCTCTGGAAACACCATATATTTT. Translating it yields CASSYSTGQPTSGNTIYF.

This clonotype was seen a few times. The CDR3 DNA reads as TGTGCCAGCAGCCGCGCTAGCGGGAGGGCCAGAGATGAGCAGTTCTTC. Its protein is CASSRASGRARDEQFF. The gene calls are TRBV11-1 and TRBJ2-1; 12 nucleotides align to TRBD2. The V gene end was trimmed by 5 bases and the J gene end by 8 bases; junction bases not matched to a gene: 10. CDR1 is SGHAT, CDR2 FQDESV, per germline (reference sequence). The CDR3 is 16 residues long.

The rearrangement uses TRBV12-3 or TRBV12-4 and TRBJ2-1; the D call may be TRBD1 or TRBD2 (6 bases each). CDR3 length: 14 amino acids. V was clipped by 5 bases and J by 4 bases, with 12 bases between them. The chain's CDR3 is CASSPLGGYNEQFF. The CDR3 bases are TGTGCCAGCAGTCCCCTAGGGGGGTACAATGAGCAGTTCTTC.

At least ten counts were recorded for this clonotype. CDR3 bases: TGTGCCAGCAGCTTACGAGGCACGACGATAACTTACGAGCAGTACTTC. Translated, it gives CASSLRGTTITYEQYF. The chain couples TRBV7-9 to TRBJ2-7; D unclear. The CDR3 totals 16 residues. CDR1 is SEHNR and CDR2 is FQNEAQ in the germline V gene (reference sequence). V lost 2 bases and J lost 4, with 18 bases in between.

The chain is built from TRBV4-3 and TRBJ1-2; unclear D gene. There are 15 residues in the CDR3. Germline lookup yields CDR1 LGHNA and CDR2 YSLEER. The V end was cut by 0 bases, the J end by 1 base, with 9 bases between. CDR3 loop: CASSQESQINYGYTF. The CDR3, as DNA: TGCGCCAGCAGCCAAGAGTCCCAAATTAACTATGGCTACACCTTC.

The chain links TRBV6-1 to TRBJ1-5; D is undetermined. The CDR3 has 14 residues. Trimming left V 1 base short and J 2 bases short, with 6 bases between. CDR1 MNHNS and CDR2 SASEGT come from the germline V gene. CDR3 amino acids: CASSEGRGNQPQHF. As DNA, the CDR3 is TGTGCCAGCAGTGAAGGTAGGGGCAATCAGCCCCAGCATTTT.

The V call is TRBV3-1, the J call TRBJ2-7; TRBD2 agrees at 9 bases. Germline V gene data show CDR1 as LGHDT and CDR2 as YNNKEL (reference sequence). The CDR3 sequence is 14 residues long. The V gene end was trimmed by 2 bases and the J gene end by 2 bases; junction bases not matched to a gene: 1. This chain's CDR3 is CASSQQREAYEQYF. In DNA form, the CDR3 reads TGTGCCAGCAGCCAACAGCGGGAGGCCTACGAGCAGTACTTC.

This clonotype was seen a handful of times. The rearrangement joins TRBV27 to TRBJ2-2; 11 bases map to TRBD2. The CDR3 is made up of 16 amino acids. Germline V CDR1 and CDR2: MNHEY, SMNVEV (reference sequence). The V and J ends lost 3 bases and 3 bases, in that order; junction bases with no gene match: 3. The CDR3 bases are TGTGCCAGCAGTTTTAGCGGGAGGGAGGACACCGGGGAGCTGTTTTTT. Translation gives CASSFSGREDTGELFF.

The chain employs TRBV6-1 and TRBJ2-4; 15 bases fit TRBD2. Germline-derived CDR1 and CDR2 are MNHNS and SASEGT. This CDR3 region has 16 residues. With 1 base clipped from V and 8 bases from J, the junction kept 3 bases outside the gene matches. The CDR3 DNA reads as TGTGCCAGCAGTGAAGGGACTAGCGGGAGGGGAGACATTCAGTACTTC. It specifies CASSEGTSGRGDIQYF.

This clonotype appeared many times. The V gene is TRBV6-1, the J gene TRBJ2-1, with a tentative D call TRBD2 (6 bases). Trimming took 3 bases from V and 15 from J, leaving 12 bases between them. The CDR3 extends over 11 amino acids. The germline gives CDR1 MNHNS, CDR2 SASEGT. The CDR3 DNA follows: TGTGCCAGCAGTGACCTGGGAGGAAGGTTCTTC. Its protein is CASSDLGGRFF.

This clonotype was detected a few times. The chain employs TRBV19 and TRBJ2-1, with 9 bases matching TRBD1. CDR1 and CDR2 from the germline V gene are LNHDA and SQIVND (reference sequence). Losses at the gene ends were 5 bases for V and 8 bases for J; bases not matched to a gene: 10. The CDR3 loop spans 15 amino acids. The CDR3 DNA reads TGTGCCAGTAGTCTTCGGACAGGGGCCCCCGATGAGCAGTTCTTC. As protein: CASSLRTGAPDEQFF.

This clonotype was detected only a few times. The V and J genes are TRBV6-4 and TRBJ2-1, with D unresolved. Looked up from germline, CDR1 is MRHNA and CDR2 is SNTAGT. Trimming stripped 0 bases from V and 9 bases from J, with 9 bases between. CDR3 length: 13 amino acids. The DNA of the CDR3 is TGTGCCAGCAGTGACTCGAGAGGAACTGAGCAGTTCTTC. Translating gives CASSDSRGTEQFF.

This clonotype was picked up many times. The chain links TRBV19 to TRBJ2-1, with 7 bases identical to TRBD1. The CDR3 spans 15 residues. V was clipped by 1 base and J by 2 bases; unmatched bases: 2. Germline values: CDR1 LNHDA, CDR2 SQIVND (reference sequence). CDR3 in amino acids: CASSIGGQPYNEQFF. In nucleotides, the CDR3 is TGTGCCAGTAGTATAGGGGGACAGCCCTACAATGAGCAGTTCTTC.

This clonotype turned up a few times. The J gene is TRBJ2-2, the V gene TRBV2; the D gene is possibly TRBD1 (6 bases). V lost 7 bases to trimming and J lost 2 bases, with 17 bases between them. Per the germline V gene, CDR1 is SNHLY and CDR2 is FYNNEI. The CDR3 runs 16 residues. The CDR3 DNA is TGTGCCAGCAATCCGAGGGGACATAGCAACACCGGGGAGCTGTTTTTT. Residues: CASNPRGHSNTGELFF.

This clonotype occurred a few times. The V gene is TRBV6-6, the J gene TRBJ2-7; a possible D gene is TRBD1 (7 bases). Germline CDR1 MNHNY, CDR2 SVGAGI (reference sequence). The germline V and J ends were trimmed by 10 bases and 5 bases, with 15 bases remaining between them. CDR3 size: 12 residues. CDR3 sequence reads: CATRRDSHEQYF. The DNA of the CDR3 is TGTGCCACAAGGAGGGACAGCCACGAGCAGTACTTC.

Comment on this clonotype: Its ends do not fully match the called genes, so a read error is possible. This sequence joins TRBV7-2 and TRBJ2-4, with 8 bases lining up with TRBD1. The CDR3 has 16 residues. CDR1 is SGHTA and CDR2 is FQGNSA in the germline V gene. The CDR3 region has the DNA TGTGTCAGCAGCTTTGCGGCAGGGGGCGGGAAAAACATTCAGTACTTC. This gives the protein CVSSFAAGGGKNIQYF.

V usage is TRBV20-1 and J usage is TRBJ1-3; D is unclear. The V end was cut by 6 bases, the J end by 3 bases, with 12 bases between. The CDR3 loop spans 13 amino acids. Germline lookup yields CDR1 DFQATT and CDR2 SNEGSKA (reference sequence). CDR3 nucleotide sequence: TGCAGTGCCTTCCTACCCCTTGGAAACACCATATATTTT. The encoded protein is CSAFLPLGNTIYF.

This clonotype was counted only a few times. The rearrangement links TRBV4-1 to TRBJ1-5, with unresolved D. The CDR3 extends over 14 amino acids. Trimming shortened V by 1 base and J by 9 bases, and 13 bases separated the two germline ends. Per germline, CDR1 MGHRA and CDR2 YSYEKL. The CDR3 nucleotides are TGCGCCAGCAGCCAAGCACCAATTAGTGGGCCCCAGCATTTT. It yields the protein CASSQAPISGPQHF.

This clonotype was seen only a few times. The rearrangement joins TRBV18 to TRBJ1-2; no clear D. The CDR3 extends over 14 amino acids. The V gene lost 3 bases and the J gene lost 1 base, with 9 bases spanning the gap. Germline V gives CDR1 KGHSH, CDR2 LQKENI. This CDR3 reads CASSPLDGNYGYTF. The CDR3 DNA reads TGTGCCAGCTCACCGCTCGACGGTAACTATGGCTACACCTTC.

This clonotype has ten or more counts. The rearrangement links TRBV27 to TRBJ2-3; 12 bases are shared with TRBD2. The CDR3 consists of 17 residues. CDR1 is MNHEY and CDR2 is SMNVEV in the germline V gene (reference sequence). V shed 7 bases, J shed 5 bases, and the junction held 13 bases outside the gene matches. The CDR3 DNA reads TGTGCCAGCACCCAATGGACTAGCGGGGCCCAGGTAGATACGCAGTATTTT. Its translation is CASTQWTSGAQVDTQYF.

This clonotype was counted ten times or more. The chain couples TRBV6-2 or TRBV6-3 to TRBJ2-7, with TRBD2 matching over 10 bases. J lost 0 bases, V lost 6 bases, and 5 bases had no gene match. Germline V gene lookup returns CDR1 MNHEY and CDR2 SVGEGT. The CDR3 length is 15 residues. The DNA of the CDR3 is TGTGCCAGCAGCCGGCTAGCGGGAGCCTCCTACGAGCAGTACTTC. Encoded protein: CASSRLAGASYEQYF.